This T cell receptor (beta chain) is from a study of read filtering for tumor transcriptome and immune sequencing. Study-level information: TCR-mapped reads were about 4.05 to 10.27 million with IR-seq versus roughly 80 to 1,300 with RNA-seq. General observations from the study: RNA-seq captured clonotypes less deeply and reliably than IR-seq. This fraction held mixed bone marrow immune cells after CD138-negative sorting. About 81.9% of IR-seq clonotypes had one read, totaling about 3.5% of reads; RNA-seq: about 74% and 41%.

This clonotype was recorded many times. Antigen: not known. This CDR3 region has 11 residues. Trimming removed 11 bases from V and 8 bases from J, with 13 bases in between. In germline, CDR1 is ENHRY, CDR2 SYGVKD. From roughly 400 ng of RNA, a library with molecular barcoded alpha/delta and beta/gamma adaptors was made. In TCRdb, the reads were re-called with MiXCR into one record per CDR3 protein. This table has around 65,000 distinct CDR3 sequences, around a fifth appearing once. J is TRBJ2-1 and V is TRBV10-3; no clear D gene. This receptor was obtained from a donor older than 35 with multiple myeloma. The sequenced material came from a population of CD138-negative cells sorted from bone marrow. The CDR3 loop is CAAGRSDEQFF. Here the CDR3 DNA reads TGTGCCGCTGGACGCAGCGATGAGCAGTTCTTC.